Given below is one T cell receptor (beta chain) in context. These data are taken from a study of blood T cell repertoires in COVID-19. For the study at large: Italy, Spain and the United States were the sources of the convalescent and acute COVID-19 samples. The analysed material was cDNA or gDNA that came from T cells, B-cell-depleted T cells, or PBMCs.

The assay was immunoSEQ multiplex PCR, and TCRdb's table has in-frame clones only and misses some. The table has approximately 260,000 clones, about 89% seen once. V lost 3 bases and J lost 7, with 13 bases in between. There are 14 residues in the CDR3. Germline CDR1 and CDR2: LGHDT and YNNKEL (reference sequence). Donors were grouped by their self-reported clinical history. This TCR derives from a woman under 30 who had recovered from COVID-19. Sequencing input: PBMCs or T cells enriched from blood (not recorded which). The chain employs TRBV3-1 (or the pseudogene TRBV3-2) and TRBJ1-5; D is possibly TRBD1 (5 bases). CDR3 coding DNA: TGTGCCAGCAGCCAGGGGGGAGGCGGCCAGCCCCAGCATTTT. Translating it yields CASSQGGGGQPQHF.